Shown below are 16 T cell receptor beta chains from a single sample sequenced in a study of blood T cell repertoires in COVID-19. TCRdb keeps only in-frame clones here, not all; method: immunoSEQ multiplex PCR. This sample has tens of thousands of clones, with about 80% found just once. The specimen was peripheral blood. These receptors all come from a man in his 70s with active COVID-19.

This chain joins TRBV5-1 and TRBJ1-1; D possibly corresponds to TRBD1 (5 bases). Germline CDR1 SGHRS, CDR2 YFSETQ. The CDR3 is 14 amino acids. Trimming took 0 bases from V and 0 from J, leaving 6 bases between them. This chain's CDR3 is CASSLDRLNTEAFF. In DNA, the CDR3 is TGCGCCAGCAGCTTGGACAGGCTGAACACTGAAGCTTTCTTT.

J is TRBJ2-1 and V is TRBV12-3 or TRBV12-4; the match to TRBD2 covers 11 bases. J gave up 10 bases and V 6 bases, and 5 bases lay outside the gene matches. CDR3 size: 13 residues. Here the CDR3 reads CASSNLAGGEQFF. Here the CDR3 DNA reads TGTGCCAGCAGCAACCTAGCGGGGGGCGAGCAGTTCTTC.

The chain uses TRBV29-1 and TRBJ1-2; D is ambiguous. The CDR3 length is 11 residues. CDR1 is SQVTM and CDR2 is ANQGSEA in the germline V gene. The CDR3 sequence is CTIDGDYGYTF. CDR3 nucleotide sequence: TGCACCATTGACGGGGATTATGGCTACACCTTC. Together with reference TRBV29-1 and TRBJ1-2, the CDR3 gives the full variable domain: SAVISQKPSRDICQRGTSLTIQCQVDSQVTMMFWYRQQPGQSLTLIATANQGSEATYESGFVIDKFPISRPNLTFSTLTVSNMSPEDSSIYLCTIDGDYGYTFGSGTRLTVV.

V is TRBV5-1 and J is TRBJ2-1; D may be TRBD1 (6 bases). The CDR3 extends over 15 amino acids. Germline CDR1 reads SGHRS; CDR2 reads YFSETQ. V gave up 2 bases and J gave up 5 bases, with 14 bases separating them. The CDR3 bases are TGCGCCAGCAGCTTACAGGGTAGGAACAACAATGAGCAGTTCTTC. The encoded protein is CASSLQGRNNNEQFF. The full variable domain, its missing parts supplied by reference TRBV5-1 and TRBJ2-1, is KAGVTQTPRYLIKTRGQQVTLSCSPISGHRSVSWYQQTPGQGLQFLFEYFSETQRNKGNFPGRFSGRQFSNSRSEMNVSTLELGDSALYLCASSLQGRNNNEQFFGPGTRLTVL.

The chain joins TRBV27 to TRBJ2-3, with a tentative D call TRBD2 (5 bases). The CDR3 extends over 18 amino acids. V lost 3 bases and J lost 0, with 19 bases in between. CDR1 and CDR2 from the germline V gene are MNHEY and SMNVEV (reference sequence). The CDR3 reads CASSLIVGGGESTDTQYF. CDR3 in DNA: TGTGCCAGCAGTTTGATTGTAGGAGGAGGTGAAAGCACAGATACGCAGTATTTT.

This rearrangement joins TRBV7-9 to TRBJ2-7; maybe TRBD2 (5 bases). Trimming stripped 1 base from V and 4 bases from J, with 11 bases between. This CDR3 is 14 amino acids long. Germline V gene sequence: CDR1 SEHNR, CDR2 FQNEAQ (reference sequence). CDR3 loop: CASSLGGIGYEQYF. As DNA, the CDR3 is TGTGCCAGCAGCTTAGGAGGGATTGGGTACGAGCAGTACTTC.

This clone was counted many times. The gene calls are TRBV4-3 and TRBJ2-1; 10 bases map to TRBD2. This CDR3 is 19 amino acids long. The germline gives CDR1 LGHNA, CDR2 YSLEER. Trimming removed 3 bases from V and 1 base from J; junction bases left unmatched: 12. The chain's CDR3 is CASSHQAADSGGSYNEQFF. DNA for the CDR3: TGCGCCAGCAGCCACCAAGCGGCTGATAGCGGGGGGTCCTACAATGAGCAGTTCTTC.

The chain uses TRBV29-1 and TRBJ2-7; 10 positions agree with TRBD1. The J segment lost 2 bases and the V segment lost 6 bases, leaving 7 bases of the junction unmatched. CDR3 length equals 14 residues. Per germline, CDR1 SQVTM and CDR2 ANQGSEA. The CDR3 spells CSVETGTGAYEQYF. The CDR3 region has the DNA TGCAGCGTGGAAACCGGGACAGGGGCCTACGAGCAGTACTTC.

Written as DNA, the CDR3 is TGCGCCAGCAGCCGACTAGCGGGGCAAAACAATGAGCAGTTCTTC. It yields the protein CASSRLAGQNNEQFF. This sequence joins TRBV4-1 and TRBJ2-1; the match to TRBD2 covers 11 bases. V dropped 4 bases and J dropped 5; count of bases not matched to a gene: 4. Germline V gene data show CDR1 as MGHRA and CDR2 as YSYEKL. This CDR3 comprises 15 residues.

This chain joins TRBV7-9 and TRBJ1-4, with a possible D match to TRBD1 (6 bases). This CDR3 comprises 16 residues. Between the trimmed V and J ends, which lost 0 bases and 5 bases, there was a span of 13 bases. Germline CDR1 reads SEHNR; CDR2 reads FQNEAQ (reference sequence). Here the CDR3 reads CASSLAPNRENEKLFF. In DNA, the CDR3 is TGTGCCAGCAGCTTAGCGCCTAACAGGGAGAATGAAAAACTGTTTTTT.

This clone was recorded once. V and J are TRBV10-3 and TRBJ1-1, with 8 bases aligning to TRBD1. Germline CDR1 is ENHRY and CDR2 is SYGVKD. CDR3 size: 13 residues. Unmatched junction bases numbered 4, after V lost 6 bases and J lost 4 bases. The CDR3 reads CAIRPTGGTEAFF. As DNA, the CDR3 is TGTGCCATCAGACCTACAGGGGGCACTGAAGCTTTCTTT.

As concerns this clone: Other DNA sequences in the same sample also yield this CDR3. CDR3 DNA: TGTGCCAGCAGCGTAGGACAGGGGGGAAATGAAAAACTGTTTTTT. Translation: CASSVGQGGNEKLFF. This chain connects TRBV9 to TRBJ1-4; 9 nucleotides agree with TRBD1. Per germline, CDR1 SGDLS and CDR2 YYNGEE. The CDR3 covers 15 residues. J was trimmed by 5 bases and V by 0 bases; bases with no gene match: 2.

V usage is TRBV11-2 and J usage is TRBJ2-1, with 8 bases identical to TRBD1. CDR3 length equals 15 residues. Trimming took 5 bases from V and 4 from J; bases not matched to a gene: 7. CDR1 and CDR2 from the germline V gene are SGHAT and FQNNGV. The CDR3 DNA follows: TGTGCCAGCAGCCCCCGACAGGGGCTATACAATGAGCAGTTCTTC. It specifies CASSPRQGLYNEQFF. The whole variable domain, filled in from reference TRBV11-2 and TRBJ2-1, reads EAGVAQSPRYKIIEKRQSVAFWCNPISGHATLYWYQQILGQGPKLLIQFQNNGVVDDSQLPKDRFSAERLKGVDSTLKIQPAKLEDSAVYLCASSPRQGLYNEQFFGPGTRLTVL.

The chain couples TRBV10-3 to TRBJ2-6, with 9 bases matching TRBD1. Per germline, CDR1 ENHRY and CDR2 SYGVKD. Trimming removed 4 bases from V and 0 bases from J; junction bases left unmatched: 16. This CDR3 is built from 21 residues. The CDR3 bases are TGTGCCATCAGTGGCGGGCTGCTTAGGGGACAGGGACGCTCTGGGGCCAACGTCCTGACTTTC. It is translated as CAISGGLLRGQGRSGANVLTF.

In this sample, this clone turned up once. The genes are TRBV4-3 and TRBJ1-2, with a weak D call TRBD1 (6 bases). The V end was cut by 0 bases, the J end by 3 bases, with 11 bases between. CDR3 length equals 15 residues. Germline V CDR1 and CDR2: LGHNA, YSLEER. The CDR3 region has the DNA TGCGCCAGCAGCCAAGATCACAGGGCGGACTATGGCTACACCTTC. Protein sequence: CASSQDHRADYGYTF.

Only a few counts were recorded for this clone. This chain links TRBV28 with TRBJ2-4; D call uncertain. V shed 4 bases and J shed 0 bases, with 10 bases lying between them. Germline CDR1 reads MDHEN; CDR2 reads SYDVKM. The CDR3 is 15 residues long. As DNA, the CDR3 is TGTGCCAGCAGTTCAGTTGATCTAGCCAAAAACATTCAGTACTTC. This translates into CASSSVDLAKNIQYF.